The clone carrying this TCR delta chain turned up a few times. Its antigen remains unidentified. CDR3 length: 19 residues. Germline V gives CDR1 TSWWSYY, CDR2 QGS. V gave up 5 bases and J gave up 0 bases; unmatched junction bases: 15. The data derive from a study of Vδ1+ human thymocytes. Study findings and constraints: Thymic TRG and TRD repertoires appeared highly polyclonal.

Extracted RNA was reverse transcribed into cDNA. CDR3 amplicons came from multiplex PCR with pooled V-gene forward and constant-region reverse primers. TCRdb re-called the multiplex PCR reads using CATT. The profile shows about 75,000 delta-chain clones, about 35% of them singletons. This receptor was identified in a boy under three years old who had congenital heart surgery. The sequencing input was Vdelta1+ gamma-delta thymocytes from the thymus. Sample subset: FACS-sorted CD3+ TCRalphabeta- TCRVdelta1+ TCRVdelta2- thymocytes. J is TRDJ1 and V is TRDV1, with 10 positions matching TRDD3. This chain's CDR3 is CALGMCLVGGYGDTDKLIF. The CDR3 DNA follows: TGTGCTCTTGGGATGTGTCTGGTGGGGGGATACGGTGACACCGATAAACTCATCTTT.